At least ten counts were recorded for the clone carrying this T cell receptor (beta chain). The antigen is undetermined. Germline CDR1 and CDR2: SGHTA and FQGNSA. This CDR3 contains 15 residues. V shed 3 bases and J shed 4 bases, with 16 bases lying between them. RNA transcripts yielded amplified TCR beta CDR3 regions. Primed by the HTBI set, a first-round RT-PCR was run on the TCR CDR3. One entry per CDR3 protein results from TCRdb running MiXCR on the multiplex PCR reads. The data show 550,000 to 600,000 distinct CDR3 sequences, with 46% seen just once and roughly 20% held by the top ten. The record originates from a study of T cells in Graves' hyperthyroidism and ophthalmopathy. General study results and limits: Ophthalmopathy and stable hyperthyroidism were separated by a 13 V-J model. Among thyroid clonotypes expanded above 0.001, most also appeared in blood. Model-based prediction identified ophthalmopathy a median around 6.5 months prior to its onset.

Diagnosing involved the use of clinical symptoms, serum thyroxine and TRAb, thyroid ultrasound and orbital computed tomography. This chain links TRBV7-2 with TRBJ2-7; D is undetermined. The clonotype was recovered from an adult woman with Graves' disease, either hyperthyroidism or ophthalmopathy (not recorded which). Input material: peripheral blood or thyroid tissue (not recorded which). CDR3 sequence reads: CASSLKRPVIYEQYF. The CDR3 bases are TGTGCCAGCAGCTTGAAACGCCCGGTGATTTACGAGCAGTACTTC.